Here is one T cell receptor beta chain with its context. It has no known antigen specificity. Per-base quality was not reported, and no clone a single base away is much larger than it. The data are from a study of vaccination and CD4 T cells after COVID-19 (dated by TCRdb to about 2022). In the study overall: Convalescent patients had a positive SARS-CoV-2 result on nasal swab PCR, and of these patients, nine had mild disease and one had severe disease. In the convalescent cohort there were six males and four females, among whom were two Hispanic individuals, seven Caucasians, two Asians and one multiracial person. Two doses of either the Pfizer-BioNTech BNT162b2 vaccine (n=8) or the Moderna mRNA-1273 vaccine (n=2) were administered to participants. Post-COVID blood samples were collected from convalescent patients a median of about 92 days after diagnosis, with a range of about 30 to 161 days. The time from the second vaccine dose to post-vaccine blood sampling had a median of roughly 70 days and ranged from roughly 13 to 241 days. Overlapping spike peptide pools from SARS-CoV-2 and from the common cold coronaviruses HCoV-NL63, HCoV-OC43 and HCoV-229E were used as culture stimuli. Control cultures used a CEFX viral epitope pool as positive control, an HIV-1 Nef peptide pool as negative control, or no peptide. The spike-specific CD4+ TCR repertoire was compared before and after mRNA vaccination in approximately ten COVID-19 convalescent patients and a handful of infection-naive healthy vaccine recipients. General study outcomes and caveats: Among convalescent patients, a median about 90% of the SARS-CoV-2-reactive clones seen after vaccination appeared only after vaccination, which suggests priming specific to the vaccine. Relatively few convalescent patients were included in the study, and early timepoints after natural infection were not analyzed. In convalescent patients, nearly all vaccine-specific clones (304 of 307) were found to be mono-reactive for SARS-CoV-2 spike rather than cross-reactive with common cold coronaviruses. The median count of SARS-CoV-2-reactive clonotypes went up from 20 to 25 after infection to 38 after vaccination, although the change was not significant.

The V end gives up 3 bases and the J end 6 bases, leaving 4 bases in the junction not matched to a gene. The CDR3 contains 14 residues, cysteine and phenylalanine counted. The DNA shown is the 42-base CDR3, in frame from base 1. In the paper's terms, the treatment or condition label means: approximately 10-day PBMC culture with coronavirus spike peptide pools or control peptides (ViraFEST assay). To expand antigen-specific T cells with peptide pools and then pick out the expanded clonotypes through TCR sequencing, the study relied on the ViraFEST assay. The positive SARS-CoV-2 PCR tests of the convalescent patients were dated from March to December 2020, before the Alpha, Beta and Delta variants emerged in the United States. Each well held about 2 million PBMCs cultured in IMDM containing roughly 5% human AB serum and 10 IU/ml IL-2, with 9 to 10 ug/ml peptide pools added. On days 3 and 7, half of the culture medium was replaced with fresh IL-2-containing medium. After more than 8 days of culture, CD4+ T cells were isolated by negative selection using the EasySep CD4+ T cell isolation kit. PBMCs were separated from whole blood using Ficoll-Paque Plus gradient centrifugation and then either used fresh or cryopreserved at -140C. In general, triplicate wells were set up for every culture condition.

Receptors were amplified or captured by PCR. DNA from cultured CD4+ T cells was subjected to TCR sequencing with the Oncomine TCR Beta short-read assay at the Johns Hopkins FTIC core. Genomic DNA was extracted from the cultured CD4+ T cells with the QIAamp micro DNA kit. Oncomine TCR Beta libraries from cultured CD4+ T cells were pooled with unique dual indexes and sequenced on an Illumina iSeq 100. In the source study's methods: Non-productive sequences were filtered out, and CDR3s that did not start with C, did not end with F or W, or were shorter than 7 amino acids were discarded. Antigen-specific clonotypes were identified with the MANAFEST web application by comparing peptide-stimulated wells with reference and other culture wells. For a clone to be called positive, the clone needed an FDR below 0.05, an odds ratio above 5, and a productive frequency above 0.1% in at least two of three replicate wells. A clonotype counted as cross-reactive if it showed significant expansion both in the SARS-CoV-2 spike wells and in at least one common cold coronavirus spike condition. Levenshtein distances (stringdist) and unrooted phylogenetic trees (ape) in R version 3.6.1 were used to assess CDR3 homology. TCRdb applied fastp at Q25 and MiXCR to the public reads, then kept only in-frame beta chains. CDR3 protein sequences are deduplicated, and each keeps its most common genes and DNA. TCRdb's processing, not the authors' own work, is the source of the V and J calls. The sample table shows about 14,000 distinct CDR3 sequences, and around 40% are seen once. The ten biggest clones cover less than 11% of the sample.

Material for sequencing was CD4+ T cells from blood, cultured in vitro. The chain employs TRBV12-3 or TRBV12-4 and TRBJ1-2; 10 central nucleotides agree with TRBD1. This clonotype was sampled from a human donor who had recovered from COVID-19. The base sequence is TGTGCCAGCAGTTTCGGGACAGGGGTAAATGGCTACACCTTC. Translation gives CASSFGTGVNGYTF.